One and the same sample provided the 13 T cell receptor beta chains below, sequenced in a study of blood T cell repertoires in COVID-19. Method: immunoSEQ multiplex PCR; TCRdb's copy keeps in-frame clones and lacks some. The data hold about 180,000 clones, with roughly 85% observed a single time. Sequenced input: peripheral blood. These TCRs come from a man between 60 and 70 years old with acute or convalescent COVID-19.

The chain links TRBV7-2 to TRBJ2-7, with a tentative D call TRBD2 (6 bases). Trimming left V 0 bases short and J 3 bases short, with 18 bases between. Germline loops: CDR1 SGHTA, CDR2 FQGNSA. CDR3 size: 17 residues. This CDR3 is CASSLAHSGGTYYEQYF. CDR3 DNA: TGTGCCAGCAGCTTAGCCCACTCTGGCGGGACTTACTACGAGCAGTACTTC.

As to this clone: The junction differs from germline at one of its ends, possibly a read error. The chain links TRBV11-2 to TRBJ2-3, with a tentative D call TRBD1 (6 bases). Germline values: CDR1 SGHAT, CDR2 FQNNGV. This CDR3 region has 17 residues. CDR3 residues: CASSIEQGVAHTDTQYF. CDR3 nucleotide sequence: TGTGCCAGCAGCATAGAACAGGGAGTAGCGCACACAGATACGCAGTATTTT.

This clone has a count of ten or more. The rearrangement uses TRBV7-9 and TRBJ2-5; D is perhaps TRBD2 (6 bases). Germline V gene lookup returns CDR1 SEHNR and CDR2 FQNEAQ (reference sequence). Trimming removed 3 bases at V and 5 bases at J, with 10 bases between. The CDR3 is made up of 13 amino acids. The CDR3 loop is CASSFGAGETQYF. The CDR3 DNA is TGTGCCAGCAGCTTCGGTGCGGGGGAGACCCAGTACTTC.

CDR3 in amino acids: CASTGGRESVNEQFF. DNA of the CDR3: TGTGCCAGCACGGGAGGGCGGGAGTCAGTCAATGAGCAGTTCTTC. The chain carries TRBV6-5 and TRBJ2-1, with 8 bases that match TRBD2. J was trimmed by 6 bases and V by 7 bases; bases with no gene match: 11. The CDR3 has 15 residues. The germline CDR1 and CDR2 sequences are MNHEY and SVGAGI.

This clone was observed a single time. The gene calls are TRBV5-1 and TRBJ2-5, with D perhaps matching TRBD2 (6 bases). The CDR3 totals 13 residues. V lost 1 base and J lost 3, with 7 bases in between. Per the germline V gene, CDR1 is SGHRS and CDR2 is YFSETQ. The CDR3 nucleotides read TGCGCCAGCAGCTTGCCTAGCGAAGAGACCCAGTACTTC. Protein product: CASSLPSEETQYF.

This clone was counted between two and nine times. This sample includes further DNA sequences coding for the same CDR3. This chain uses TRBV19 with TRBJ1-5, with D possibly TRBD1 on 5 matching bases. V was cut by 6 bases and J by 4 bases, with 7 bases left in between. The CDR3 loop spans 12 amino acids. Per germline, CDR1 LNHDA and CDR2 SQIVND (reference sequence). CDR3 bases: TGTGCCAGTAGCCGGGGGAATCAGCCCCAGCATTTT. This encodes CASSRGNQPQHF. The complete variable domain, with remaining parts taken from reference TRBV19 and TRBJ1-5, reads DGGITQSPKYLFRKEGQNVTLSCEQNLNHDAMYWYRQDPGQGLRLIYYSQIVNDFQKGDIAEGYSVSREKKESFPLTVTSAQKNPTAFYLCASSRGNQPQHFGDGTRLSIL.

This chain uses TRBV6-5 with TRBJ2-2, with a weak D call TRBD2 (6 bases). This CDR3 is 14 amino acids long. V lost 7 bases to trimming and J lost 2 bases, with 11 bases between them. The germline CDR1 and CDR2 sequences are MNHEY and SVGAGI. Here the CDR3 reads CASKLSGNTGELFF. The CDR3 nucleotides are TGTGCCAGCAAACTTAGCGGAAACACCGGGGAGCTGTTTTTT.

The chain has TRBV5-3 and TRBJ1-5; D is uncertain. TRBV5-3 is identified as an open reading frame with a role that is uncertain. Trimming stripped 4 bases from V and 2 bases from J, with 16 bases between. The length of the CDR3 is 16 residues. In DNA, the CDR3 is TGTGCCAGAAGCCCCCTCGATAAGGAGCGCAATCAGCCCCAGCATTTT. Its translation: CARSPLDKERNQPQHF.

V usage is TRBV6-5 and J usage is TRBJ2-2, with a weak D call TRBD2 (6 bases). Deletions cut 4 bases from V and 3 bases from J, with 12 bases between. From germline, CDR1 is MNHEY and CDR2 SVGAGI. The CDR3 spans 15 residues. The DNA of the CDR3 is TGTGCCAGCAGTTCGGCCGGGACTTACACCGGGGAGCTGTTTTTT. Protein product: CASSSAGTYTGELFF.

The CDR3 sequence is CASSLTGPYEQYF. CDR3 bases: TGCGCCAGCAGCTTGACAGGCCCCTACGAGCAGTACTTC. The gene calls are TRBV5-1 and TRBJ2-7, with D tentatively TRBD1 (5 bases). Trimming stripped 1 base from V and 2 bases from J, with 7 bases between. This CDR3 has 13 amino acids. The germline V gene encodes CDR1 SGHRS and CDR2 YFSETQ.

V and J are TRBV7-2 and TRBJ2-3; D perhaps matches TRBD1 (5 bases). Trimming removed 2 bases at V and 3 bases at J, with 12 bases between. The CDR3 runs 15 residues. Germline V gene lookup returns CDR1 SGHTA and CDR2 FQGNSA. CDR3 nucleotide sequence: TGTGCCAGCAGCTTAAACCAGGGTAGAACAGATACGCAGTATTTT. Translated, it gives CASSLNQGRTDTQYF.

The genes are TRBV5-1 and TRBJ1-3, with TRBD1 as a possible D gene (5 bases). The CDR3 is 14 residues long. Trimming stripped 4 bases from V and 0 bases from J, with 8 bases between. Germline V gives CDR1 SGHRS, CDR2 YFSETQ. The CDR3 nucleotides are TGCGCCAGCAGCCGGACAAACTCTGGAAACACCATATATTTT. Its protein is CASSRTNSGNTIYF. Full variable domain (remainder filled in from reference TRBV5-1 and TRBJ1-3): KAGVTQTPRYLIKTRGQQVTLSCSPISGHRSVSWYQQTPGQGLQFLFEYFSETQRNKGNFPGRFSGRQFSNSRSEMNVSTLELGDSALYLCASSRTNSGNTIYFGEGSWLTVV.

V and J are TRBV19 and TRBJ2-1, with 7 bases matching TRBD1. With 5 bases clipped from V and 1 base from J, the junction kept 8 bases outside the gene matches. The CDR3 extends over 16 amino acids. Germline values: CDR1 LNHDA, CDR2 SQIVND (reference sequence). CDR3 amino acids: CASSAHRDRSYNEQFF. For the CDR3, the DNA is TGTGCCAGTAGTGCCCACCGGGACAGATCCTACAATGAGCAGTTCTTC.